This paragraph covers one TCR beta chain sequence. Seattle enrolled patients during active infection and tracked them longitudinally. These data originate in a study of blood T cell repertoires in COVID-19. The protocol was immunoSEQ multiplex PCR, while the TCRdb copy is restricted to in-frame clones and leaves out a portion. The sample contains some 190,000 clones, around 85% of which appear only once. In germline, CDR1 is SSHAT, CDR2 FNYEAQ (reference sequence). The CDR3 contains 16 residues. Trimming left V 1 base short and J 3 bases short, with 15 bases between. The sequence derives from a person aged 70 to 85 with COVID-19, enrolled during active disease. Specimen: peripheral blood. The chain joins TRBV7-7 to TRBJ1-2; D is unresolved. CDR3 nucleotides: TGTGCCAGCAGCTTAGGGCGTGGTCGGGTTTACTATGGCTACACCTTC. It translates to CASSLGRGRVYYGYTF.